This passage covers 27 T cell receptor beta chains from one sample sequenced in a study of CD8 T cells in Susac syndrome. With random hexamers, reverse transcription was performed on about 0.5 to 1 ug of RNA. TCRdb reprocessed the immunoSEQ multiplex PCR reads via MiXCR and lists one record per CDR3 protein. Here the sample spans about 300,000 distinct CDR3 sequences, approximately 89% being singletons. Sequenced: CD8+ T cells from PBMCs. The receptors were sampled from a human donor with multiple sclerosis.

J is TRBJ2-1 and V is TRBV7-9, with 7 bases identical to TRBD2. The junction had 13 bases not matched to a gene; V was cut back by 4 bases and J by 10 bases. CDR3 length: 15 amino acids. From germline, CDR1 is SEHNR and CDR2 FQNEAQ (reference sequence). The CDR3 loop reads CASSSRGGLVWEQFF. The CDR3 DNA reads as TGTGCCAGCAGCTCCCGGGGAGGGCTGGTATGGGAGCAGTTCTTC.

The chain recombines TRBV12-3 or TRBV12-4 with TRBJ2-2, with TRBD2 identical over 9 bases. The CDR3 spans 14 residues. V gave up 4 bases and J gave up 9 bases; unmatched junction bases: 6. CDR3 sequence (DNA): TGTGCCAGCAGTTATGCGGGAGGGCCGTGGGAGCTGTTTTTT. Encoded protein: CASSYAGGPWELFF.

CDR3: CASSFGLSETQYF. The CDR3 DNA reads TGTGCCAGCAGTTTTGGACTATCAGAGACCCAGTACTTC. V is TRBV12-3 or TRBV12-4 and J is TRBJ2-5, with D maybe TRBD2 (6 bases). This CDR3 region has 13 residues. Trimming took 3 bases from V and 4 from J, leaving 9 bases between them.

This clonotype has a handful of counts. The chain couples TRBV27 to TRBJ2-3; 8 bases are shared with TRBD2. The CDR3 extends over 16 amino acids. CDR1 and CDR2 (germline): MNHEY, SMNVEV (reference sequence). Unmatched junction bases numbered 3, after V lost 1 base and J lost 0 bases. The CDR3 coding sequence is TGTGCCAGCAGTTTATTCGGCGGGAGGAGCACAGATACGCAGTATTTT. This gives the protein CASSLFGGRSTDTQYF.

The table lists this clonotype with a count of one. The J gene is TRBJ1-2, the V gene TRBV5-6; D remains unclear. Deletions cut 2 bases from V and 7 bases from J, with 18 bases between. Germline V gene sequence: CDR1 SGHDT, CDR2 YYEEEE. The CDR3 has 15 residues. The CDR3 here is CASSFEGNNGGGYTF. DNA for the CDR3: TGTGCCAGCAGCTTTGAAGGAAACAATGGTGGTGGCTACACCTTC.

The J gene is TRBJ2-1, the V gene TRBV4-1, with 9 bases fitting TRBD1. The CDR3 has 17 amino acids. Trimming removed 1 base from V and 3 bases from J; junction bases left unmatched: 7. The germline V gene encodes CDR1 MGHRA and CDR2 YSYEKL. In DNA, the CDR3 is TGCGCCAGCAGCCAAGCTTCCGGACAGGGGTTCTACAATGAGCAGTTCTTC. It codes for CASSQASGQGFYNEQFF.

This chain joins TRBV30 and TRBJ2-3; no clear D gene. V gave up 5 bases and J gave up 2 bases, with 8 bases separating them. CDR3 length: 12 amino acids. The germline V gene has CDR1 GTSNPN and CDR2 SVGIG (reference sequence). The CDR3, as DNA: TGTGCCTGGTCTTCCCCCACAGATACGCAGTATTTT. Its protein product is CAWSSPTDTQYF.

CDR3: CASNQLKGPLSGNTIYF. CDR3 bases: TGTGCCAGCAATCAACTAAAGGGGCCCCTCTCTGGAAACACCATATATTTT. The chain is built from TRBV2 and TRBJ1-3; D possibly corresponds to TRBD1 (5 bases). The CDR3 is 17 amino acids. The V and J ends lost 7 bases and 0 bases respectively, with 19 bases between them. Germline V gene lookup returns CDR1 SNHLY and CDR2 FYNNEI.

The rearrangement uses TRBV20-1 and TRBJ2-7; D might be TRBD1 (6 bases). V lost 0 bases and J 6 bases, leaving 15 bases between the germline ends. The CDR3 runs to 14 residues. CDR1 is DFQATT, CDR2 SNEGSKA, per germline (reference sequence). CDR3 region: CSAREQRDTSEQYF. The CDR3 nucleotides read TGCAGTGCTAGAGAGCAACGGGACACCTCCGAGCAGTACTTC.

V and J are TRBV29-1 and TRBJ2-1, with D possibly matching TRBD1 (6 bases). Germline V lookup: CDR1 SQVTM, CDR2 ANQGSEA. V was clipped by 6 bases and J by 9 bases, with 15 bases between them. This CDR3 is built from 12 residues. DNA of the CDR3: TGCAGCGTCGTAGGGGCAGGGGTTGAGCAGTTCTTC. The encoded protein is CSVVGAGVEQFF.

The chain combines TRBV12-3 or TRBV12-4 with TRBJ2-1; the D call may be TRBD1 or TRBD2 (6 bases each). Between the trimmed V and J ends, which lost 8 bases and 5 bases, there was a span of 16 bases. The CDR3 runs to 14 residues. The CDR3 DNA is TGTGCCAGCCTCCCGGGGGCGAGACACAATGAGCAGTTCTTC. It codes for CASLPGARHNEQFF.

This chain joins TRBV7-2 and TRBJ2-3; tentatively, D is TRBD1 (5 bases). The CDR3 sequence is 15 residues long. From germline, CDR1 is SGHTA and CDR2 FQGNSA. The V gene lost 2 bases and the J gene lost 5 bases, with 14 bases spanning the gap. The DNA of the CDR3 is TGTGCCAGCAGCTTATTGTTCAGGGAAGGAGATACGCAGTATTTT. This sequence encodes CASSLLFREGDTQYF.

V gene TRBV5-8 combines with J gene TRBJ2-3; no reliable D call. Germline CDR1 reads SGHTS; CDR2 reads YDEGEE. This CDR3 has 14 residues. V gave up 7 bases and J gave up 0 bases, with 12 bases separating them. CDR3 DNA: TGTGCCAGCGAAGAGATTCCTAGCACAGATACGCAGTATTTT. Translated, it gives CASEEIPSTDTQYF.

Regarding this clonotype: One junction end disagrees with the germline gene, perhaps due to a read error. The V call is TRBV28, the J call TRBJ2-7, with 9 bases matching TRBD1. Germline values: CDR1 MDHEN, CDR2 SYDVKM. The CDR3 is 12 residues long. CDR3 loop: CATSWTGDEQYF. In nucleotides, the CDR3 is TGTGCCACCAGTTGGACAGGGGATGAGCAGTACTTC.

This clonotype was observed a single time. This chain joins TRBV2 and TRBJ2-5, with TRBD2 as a possible D gene (5 bases). Per the germline V gene, CDR1 is SNHLY and CDR2 is FYNNEI. The V gene lost 2 bases and the J gene lost 1 base, with 11 bases spanning the gap. The CDR3 extends over 15 amino acids. The CDR3 DNA reads as TGTGCCAGCAGTGAAACGACACTAGTCCAAGAGACCCAGTACTTC. It codes for CASSETTLVQETQYF.

The rearrangement joins TRBV27 to TRBJ1-4, with no clear D. The germline V gene encodes CDR1 MNHEY and CDR2 SMNVEV (reference sequence). Trimming left V 4 bases short and J 0 bases short, with 12 bases between. The CDR3 is made up of 16 amino acids. The CDR3 loop is CASSSPASATNEKLFF. In DNA form, the CDR3 reads TGTGCCAGCAGTTCCCCAGCGTCAGCAACTAATGAAAAACTGTTTTTT.

This clonotype was recorded once. The chain employs TRBV20-1 and TRBJ2-7; maybe TRBD2 (6 bases). Trimming shortened V by 4 bases and J by 4 bases, and 11 bases separated the two germline ends. Germline CDR1 reads DFQATT; CDR2 reads SNEGSKA (reference sequence). The CDR3 sequence is 12 residues long. CDR3 bases: TGCAGTGCTACGGGGGAGTTATACGAGCAGTACTTC. Translating gives CSATGELYEQYF.

Comments on this clonotype: An end of the junction differs from the germline gene, which may be a read error. The gene calls are TRBV7-7 and TRBJ2-5; D possibly corresponds to TRBD2 (6 bases). This CDR3 region has 15 residues. Germline CDR1 is SSHAT and CDR2 is FNYEAQ (reference sequence). CDR3 nucleotides: TGTGCTAGCAGCTTATCCCTCGCGGGACAAGAGACCCAGTACTTC. Translated: CASSLSLAGQETQYF.

This chain connects TRBV20-1 to TRBJ1-2; possible D gene TRBD1, 5 bases. Germline loops: CDR1 DFQATT, CDR2 SNEGSKA (reference sequence). V shed 6 bases and J shed 4 bases, with 9 bases lying between them. The CDR3 runs to 11 residues. This CDR3 reads CSARGLYGYTF. CDR3 DNA: TGCAGTGCCCGGGGACTCTATGGCTACACCTTC.

This clonotype has only one observation. The rearrangement links TRBV7-9 to TRBJ1-2, with 9 bases identical to TRBD1. The ends lost 5 bases at V and 4 bases at J; junction bases unmatched: 8. The CDR3 is 15 residues long. From germline, CDR1 is SEHNR and CDR2 FQNEAQ (reference sequence). This CDR3 reads CASSEVRTGAYGYTF. CDR3 sequence (DNA): TGTGCCAGCAGCGAAGTTAGGACAGGGGCCTATGGCTACACCTTC.

The CDR3 protein is CSAERQGPYEQYF. CDR3 in DNA: TGCAGTGCAGAAAGACAGGGTCCCTACGAGCAGTACTTC. The rearrangement joins TRBV20-1 to TRBJ2-7; TRBD1 aligns across 7 bases. The CDR3 is 13 amino acids. Germline CDR1 and CDR2: DFQATT and SNEGSKA (reference sequence). Losses at the gene ends were 6 bases for V and 2 bases for J; bases not matched to a gene: 7.

The chain has TRBV6-6 and TRBJ2-7; D possibly corresponds to TRBD1 (6 bases). This CDR3 is built from 14 residues. From germline, CDR1 is MNHNY and CDR2 SVGAGI (reference sequence). V lost 6 bases and J lost 3, with 15 bases in between. The CDR3, as DNA: TGTGCCAGCAGACCGGACAGCTCCGGCTACGAGCAGTACTTC. Translating it yields CASRPDSSGYEQYF.

The chain links TRBV27 to TRBJ2-7; 8 nucleotides align to TRBD1. Per the germline V gene, CDR1 is MNHEY and CDR2 is SMNVEV (reference sequence). The CDR3 sequence is 14 residues long. Losses at the gene ends were 2 bases for V and 7 bases for J; bases not matched to a gene: 7. The CDR3 nucleotides read TGTGCCAGCAGTTTAGGTGGGACAGGCCTAGAGCAGTACTTC. This codes for CASSLGGTGLEQYF.

The rearrangement links TRBV20-1 to TRBJ2-7, with 15 bases aligning to TRBD2. This CDR3 is 18 amino acids long. Losses at the gene ends were 4 bases for V and 0 bases for J; bases not matched to a gene: 10. Per the germline V gene, CDR1 is DFQATT and CDR2 is SNEGSKA (reference sequence). In DNA, the CDR3 is TGCAGTGCTACCACAACCGGGACTAGCGGGAGGTTCTCCTACGAGCAGTACTTC. It is translated as CSATTTGTSGRFSYEQYF.

The chain is built from TRBV20-1 and TRBJ1-5; no firm D call. With 1 base removed from V and 7 bases from J, the gap between germline ends came to 14 bases. Germline CDR1 and CDR2: DFQATT and SNEGSKA (reference sequence). The CDR3 extends over 14 amino acids. CDR3 region: CSARADFQPQPQHF. The CDR3 DNA reads as TGCAGTGCTAGAGCGGACTTTCAACCCCAGCCCCAGCATTTT.

V and J are TRBV7-8 and TRBJ1-4; no definite D call. This CDR3 is 12 amino acids long. Trimming removed 4 bases at V and 8 bases at J, with 8 bases between. Germline-derived CDR1 and CDR2 are SGHVS and FQNEAQ. The CDR3 reads CASSSNPEKLFF. CDR3 sequence (DNA): TGTGCCAGCAGCTCAAACCCCGAAAAACTGTTTTTT.

The V gene is TRBV20-1, the J gene TRBJ2-7; the match to TRBD2 covers 7 bases. Germline V gene data show CDR1 as DFQATT and CDR2 as SNEGSKA (reference sequence). The trim removed 0 bases at V and 2 bases at J, leaving 7 bases unmatched. CDR3 length: 15 amino acids. The CDR3 DNA reads TGCAGTGCTAGAGATCGGGGGGAGGGAACCTACGAGCAGTACTTC. This sequence encodes CSARDRGEGTYEQYF.